This passage covers 20 T cell receptor beta chains from one sample sequenced in a study of PD-L1 blockade in urothelial cancer. As for time point: peripheral blood 6 weeks after treatment start. TCRdb keeps only in-frame clones here, not all; method: immunoSEQ multiplex PCR. The sample holds 72,000 or so clones, about 90% seen once. The source was PBMCs, collected around atezolizumab (anti-PD-L1) treatment. The source is a man aged 60 to 75 with urothelial cancer.

The J gene is TRBJ2-1, the V gene TRBV7-2; TRBD2 might be the D (5 bases). V was cut by 4 bases and J by 7 bases, with 20 bases left in between. The CDR3 loop spans 16 amino acids. Germline values: CDR1 SGHTA, CDR2 FQGNSA. CDR3 DNA: TGTGCCAGCAGCTCTCGGCCGACGACTATGCAGAATGAGCAGTTCTTC. It yields the protein CASSSRPTTMQNEQFF. The full variable domain, completed using reference TRBV7-2 and TRBJ2-1, is GAGVSQSPSNKVTEKGKDVELRCDPISGHTALYWYRQSLGQGLEFLIYFQGNSAPDKSGLPSDRFSAERTGGSVSTLTIQRTQQEDSAVYLCASSSRPTTMQNEQFFGPGTRLTVL.

Concerning this clone: Other nucleotide sequences in the sample specify the same CDR3. This sequence joins TRBV30 and TRBJ2-7; tentatively, D is TRBD2 (6 bases). The germline gives CDR1 GTSNPN, CDR2 SVGIG (reference sequence). Trimming removed 0 bases from V and 6 bases from J, with 6 bases in between. This CDR3 comprises 11 residues. The CDR3: CAWSVGGEQYF. The CDR3 DNA reads as TGTGCCTGGAGTGTCGGGGGCGAGCAGTACTTC.

V usage is TRBV7-3 and J usage is TRBJ2-1, with 9 bases identical to TRBD1. This CDR3 contains 15 residues. Germline V gives CDR1 SGHTA, CDR2 FQGTGA. The ends lost 4 bases at V and 6 bases at J; junction bases unmatched: 7. The CDR3 DNA reads as TGTGCCAGCAGCTCGAACCCGGGACAGGGCAATGAGCAGTTCTTC. As protein: CASSSNPGQGNEQFF. The variable domain in full, completed from reference TRBV7-3 and TRBJ2-1, reads GAGVSQTPSNKVTEKGKYVELRCDPISGHTALYWYRQSLGQGPEFLIYFQGTGAADDSGLPNDRFFAVRPEGSVSTLKIQRTERGDSAVYLCASSSNPGQGNEQFFGPGTRLTVL.

The genes are TRBV23-1 and TRBJ1-1; TRBD1 aligns across 7 bases. TRBV23-1 qualifies as an ORF whose function is uncertain. CDR3 length: 13 amino acids. V lost 8 bases to trimming and J lost 5 bases; unmatched junction nucleotides: 8. The CDR3 DNA follows: TGCGCCAGCTATCGACAGGGTCGAACTGAAGCTTTCTTT. Amino acid sequence: CASYRQGRTEAFF.

V gene TRBV29-1 combines with J gene TRBJ1-2; D ambiguous. Trimming took 6 bases from V and 5 from J, leaving 13 bases between them. CDR1 is SQVTM and CDR2 is ANQGSEA in the germline V gene. The CDR3 is 12 amino acids. The CDR3 DNA follows: TGCAGCGTAAACATCCAGGCGTATGGCTACACCTTC. Protein: CSVNIQAYGYTF.

This rearrangement joins TRBV7-9 to TRBJ2-7; perhaps TRBD2 as D (5 bases). Germline CDR1 and CDR2: SEHNR and FQNEAQ (reference sequence). This CDR3 region has 16 residues. The germline V and J ends were trimmed by 1 base and 6 bases, with 19 bases remaining between them. CDR3 in DNA: TGTGCCAGCAGCTTAGATCGGCAGCGGAGGTCGCTCGAGCAGTACTTC. Its translation: CASSLDRQRRSLEQYF. The full variable domain, in which reference TRBV7-9 and TRBJ2-7 provide the parts outside the CDR3, is DTGVSQNPRHKITKRGQNVTFRCDPISEHNRLYWYRQTLGQGPEFLTYFQNEAQLEKSRLLSDRFSAERPKGSFSTLEIQRTEQGDSAMYLCASSLDRQRRSLEQYFGPGTRLTVT.

CDR3 coding DNA: TGTGCCAGCAGCCCCTTGACTAGCGGGATGAGAGAGACCCAGTACTTC. Its translation: CASSPLTSGMRETQYF. The chain combines TRBV14 with TRBJ2-5, with 11 bases identical to TRBD2. Per the germline V gene, CDR1 is SGHDN and CDR2 is FVKESK. CDR3 size: 16 residues. Germline trimming cut 4 bases from V and 4 bases from J; bases unmatched to any gene: 8.

This clone was picked up many times. The V call is TRBV10-3, the J call TRBJ1-3; 7 positions agree with TRBD1. The germline gives CDR1 ENHRY, CDR2 SYGVKD. The CDR3 contains 13 residues. V shed 8 bases and J 0 bases; nucleotides not matched to a gene: 1. The CDR3 DNA follows: TGTGCCATCCGGGACAGCTCTGGAAACACCATATATTTT. It is translated as CAIRDSSGNTIYF.

CDR3 in DNA: TGTGCCAGCAGCCCCTTAAAGGGACAGGGCTATGGCTACACCTTC. This translates into CASSPLKGQGYGYTF. V usage is TRBV7-2 and J usage is TRBJ1-2; TRBD1 aligns across 9 bases. J lost 4 bases, V lost 5 bases, and 8 bases had no gene match. CDR3 length equals 15 residues. Germline values: CDR1 SGHTA, CDR2 FQGNSA.

The V gene is TRBV19, the J gene TRBJ1-5; D may be TRBD1 (5 bases). The CDR3 consists of 13 residues. V was trimmed by 2 bases and J by 11 bases, leaving 13 bases between them. Germline V lookup: CDR1 LNHDA, CDR2 SQIVND (reference sequence). The CDR3 loop reads CASSISGKEAQHF. In DNA form, the CDR3 reads TGTGCCAGTAGTATATCAGGGAAAGAAGCCCAGCATTTT.

Comments on this clone: One junction end disagrees with the germline gene, perhaps due to a read error. The V call is TRBV5-1, the J call TRBJ2-1; no firm D call. This CDR3 has 11 amino acids. The germline V gene has CDR1 SGHRS and CDR2 YFSETQ. DNA for the CDR3: TGCGCCAGCAGCTCCTTCAATGAGCAGTTCTTC. It encodes CASSSFNEQFF.

The genes are TRBV5-8 and TRBJ1-4; 9 bases are a match to TRBD1. The V segment lost 4 bases and the J segment 7 bases; nucleotides outside the gene matches: 11. The CDR3 is made up of 16 amino acids. Germline CDR1 and CDR2: SGHTS and YDEGEE. CDR3 loop: CASSPRRDREVEKLFF. The CDR3 coding sequence is TGTGCCAGCAGCCCCCGGCGGGACAGGGAGGTTGAAAAACTGTTTTTT.

V gene TRBV5-6 combines with J gene TRBJ1-2; 7 positions match TRBD1. The CDR3 is made up of 17 amino acids. V trimming: 0 bases; J trimming: 9 bases; junction bases outside the gene matches: 17. CDR1 and CDR2 (germline): SGHDT, YYEEEE. The CDR3 nucleotides read TGTGCCAGCAGCTTGGTGACCAGAATTTCAGGGGGAATGAGCTACACCTTC. As protein: CASSLVTRISGGMSYTF.

The CDR3 sequence: CATSIGQGYEQYF. DNA of the CDR3: TGTGCCACCAGCATCGGACAGGGATACGAGCAGTACTTC. V usage is TRBV15 and J usage is TRBJ2-7, with TRBD1 matching 8 bases. The ends lost 4 bases at V and 4 bases at J; junction bases unmatched: 3. From germline, CDR1 is LNHNV and CDR2 YYDKDF (reference sequence). The CDR3 length is 13 residues.

The chain is built from TRBV5-6 and TRBJ2-7, with D maybe TRBD1 (5 bases). V dropped 2 bases and J dropped 5 bases, with 11 bases sitting between them. The germline CDR1 and CDR2 sequences are SGHDT and YYEEEE. This CDR3 is built from 13 residues. CDR3 sequence (DNA): TGTGCCAGCAGCTTCCCAGGGCTGGACGAGCAGTACTTC. Its translation is CASSFPGLDEQYF.

This clone was counted a single time. This chain connects TRBV19 to TRBJ1-2; 7 bases fit TRBD1. V was pared by 2 bases and J by 2 bases, with 8 bases of the junction left unmatched. The germline gives CDR1 LNHDA, CDR2 SQIVND (reference sequence). The CDR3 is 16 amino acids. The chain's CDR3 is CASSISRTGPNYGYTF. The CDR3 DNA reads TGTGCCAGTAGTATATCCCGGACAGGCCCCAACTATGGCTACACCTTC. The whole variable domain, remainder taken from reference TRBV19 and TRBJ1-2, is DGGITQSPKYLFRKEGQNVTLSCEQNLNHDAMYWYRQDPGQGLRLIYYSQIVNDFQKGDIAEGYSVSREKKESFPLTVTSAQKNPTAFYLCASSISRTGPNYGYTFGSGTRLTVV.

The V and J genes are TRBV5-6 and TRBJ1-3; no clear D gene. V was trimmed by 4 bases and J by 0 bases, leaving 8 bases between them. This CDR3 comprises 14 residues. Per the germline V gene, CDR1 is SGHDT and CDR2 is YYEEEE. CDR3 nucleotide sequence: TGTGCCAGCAGCCCGAGCCTCTCTGGAAACACCATATATTTT. It encodes CASSPSLSGNTIYF.

The rearrangement joins TRBV6-5 to TRBJ2-7; 13 bases match TRBD2. The V gene's germline CDR1 is MNHEY and CDR2 SVGAGI. The CDR3 runs 15 residues. V lost 5 bases to trimming and J lost 5 bases; unmatched junction nucleotides: 6. The CDR3 coding sequence is TGTGCCAGCAGTAAAACCGGGACTAGCGGGGACGAGCAGTACTTC. Its protein product is CASSKTGTSGDEQYF.

This chain links TRBV19 with TRBJ1-4; 9 bases match TRBD1. Per germline, CDR1 LNHDA and CDR2 SQIVND (reference sequence). J was trimmed by 0 bases and V by 5 bases; bases with no gene match: 7. CDR3 length equals 17 residues. CDR3 bases: TGTGCCAGTAGTGGTGGACAGGGGAGTGCAACTAATGAAAAACTGTTTTTT. It specifies CASSGGQGSATNEKLFF. Looking up the rest from reference TRBV19 and TRBJ1-4 gives the full variable domain: DGGITQSPKYLFRKEGQNVTLSCEQNLNHDAMYWYRQDPGQGLRLIYYSQIVNDFQKGDIAEGYSVSREKKESFPLTVTSAQKNPTAFYLCASSGGQGSATNEKLFFGSGTQLSVL.

This clone appeared once. The chain couples TRBV5-6 to TRBJ2-7, with D unclear. In germline, CDR1 is SGHDT, CDR2 YYEEEE. This CDR3 has 13 residues. The V gene lost 0 bases and the J gene lost 2 bases, with 6 bases spanning the gap. The CDR3 loop is CASSLVATYEQYF. CDR3 nucleotides: TGTGCCAGCAGCTTGGTTGCGACCTACGAGCAGTACTTC.